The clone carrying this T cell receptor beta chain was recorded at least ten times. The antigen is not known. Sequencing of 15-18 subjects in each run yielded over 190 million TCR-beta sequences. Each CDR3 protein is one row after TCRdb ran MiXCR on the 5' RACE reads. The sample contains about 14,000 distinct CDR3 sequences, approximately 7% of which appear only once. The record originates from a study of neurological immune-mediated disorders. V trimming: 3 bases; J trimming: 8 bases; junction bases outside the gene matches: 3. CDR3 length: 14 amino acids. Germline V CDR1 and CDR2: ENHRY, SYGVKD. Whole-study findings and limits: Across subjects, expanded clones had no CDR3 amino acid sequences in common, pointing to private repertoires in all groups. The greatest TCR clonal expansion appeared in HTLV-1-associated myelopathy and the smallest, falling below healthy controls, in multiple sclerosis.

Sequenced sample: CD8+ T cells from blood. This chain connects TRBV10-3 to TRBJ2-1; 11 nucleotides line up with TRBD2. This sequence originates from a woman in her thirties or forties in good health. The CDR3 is CAISDPGLADEQFF. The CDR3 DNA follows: TGTGCCATCAGTGACCCGGGACTAGCGGATGAGCAGTTCTTC.